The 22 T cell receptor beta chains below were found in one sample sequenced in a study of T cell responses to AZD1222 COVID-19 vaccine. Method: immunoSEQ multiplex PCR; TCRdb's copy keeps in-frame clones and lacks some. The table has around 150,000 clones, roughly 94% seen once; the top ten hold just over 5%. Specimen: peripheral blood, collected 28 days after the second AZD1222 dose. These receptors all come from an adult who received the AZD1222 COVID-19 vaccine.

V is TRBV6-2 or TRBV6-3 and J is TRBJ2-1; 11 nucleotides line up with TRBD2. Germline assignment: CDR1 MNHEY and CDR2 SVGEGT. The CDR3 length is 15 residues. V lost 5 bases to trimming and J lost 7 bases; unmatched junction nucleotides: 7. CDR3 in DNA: TGTGCCAGCAGTAAGCTAGCGGGAGGAAGTAATGAGCAGTTCTTC. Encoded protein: CASSKLAGGSNEQFF.

The CDR3 loop reads CASSQDIADEQFF. The DNA of the CDR3 is TGTGCCAGCAGCCAAGATATCGCGGATGAGCAGTTCTTC. J is TRBJ2-1 and V is TRBV3-1 (or the pseudogene TRBV3-2); D is ambiguous. Per germline, CDR1 LGHDT and CDR2 YNNKEL (reference sequence). V dropped 0 bases and J dropped 8 bases, with 8 bases sitting between them. CDR3 length equals 13 residues.

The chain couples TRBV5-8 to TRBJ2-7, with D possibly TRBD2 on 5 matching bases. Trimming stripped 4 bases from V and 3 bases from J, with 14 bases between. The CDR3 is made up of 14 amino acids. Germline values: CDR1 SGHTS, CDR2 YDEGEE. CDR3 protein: CASSERTGNYEQYF. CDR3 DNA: TGTGCCAGCAGCGAGCGAACGGGAAACTACGAGCAGTACTTC.

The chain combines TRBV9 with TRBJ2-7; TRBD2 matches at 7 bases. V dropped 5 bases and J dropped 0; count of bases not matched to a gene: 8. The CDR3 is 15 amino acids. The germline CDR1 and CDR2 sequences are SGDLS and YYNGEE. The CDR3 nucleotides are TGTGCCAGCAGTAGGTGGGGAGGGGCCTCCTACGAGCAGTACTTC. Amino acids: CASSRWGGASYEQYF.

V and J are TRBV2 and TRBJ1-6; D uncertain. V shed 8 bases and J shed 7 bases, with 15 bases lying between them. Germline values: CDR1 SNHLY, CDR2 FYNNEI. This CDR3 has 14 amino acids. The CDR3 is CASCYEIWNSPLHF. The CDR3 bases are TGTGCCAGCTGTTACGAGATATGGAATTCACCCCTCCACTTT.

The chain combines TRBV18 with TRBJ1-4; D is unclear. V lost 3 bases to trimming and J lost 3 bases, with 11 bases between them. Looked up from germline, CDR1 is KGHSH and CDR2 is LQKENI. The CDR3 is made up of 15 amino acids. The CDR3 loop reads CASSPSPPSNEKLFF. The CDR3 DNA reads TGTGCCAGCTCACCGTCACCGCCCTCTAATGAAAAACTGTTTTTT.

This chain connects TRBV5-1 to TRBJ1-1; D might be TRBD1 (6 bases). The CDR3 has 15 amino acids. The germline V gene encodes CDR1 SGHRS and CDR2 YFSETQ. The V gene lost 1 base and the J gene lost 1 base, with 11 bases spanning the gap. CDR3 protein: CASSLSDRTNTEAFF. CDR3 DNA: TGCGCCAGCAGCTTGTCGGACAGAACGAACACTGAAGCTTTCTTT.

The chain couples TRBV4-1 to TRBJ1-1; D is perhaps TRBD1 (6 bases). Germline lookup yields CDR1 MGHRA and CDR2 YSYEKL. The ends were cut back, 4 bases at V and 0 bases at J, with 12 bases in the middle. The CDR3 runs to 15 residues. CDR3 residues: CASSPDRRMNTEAFF. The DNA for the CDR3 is TGCGCCAGCAGCCCCGACAGGAGAATGAACACTGAAGCTTTCTTT.

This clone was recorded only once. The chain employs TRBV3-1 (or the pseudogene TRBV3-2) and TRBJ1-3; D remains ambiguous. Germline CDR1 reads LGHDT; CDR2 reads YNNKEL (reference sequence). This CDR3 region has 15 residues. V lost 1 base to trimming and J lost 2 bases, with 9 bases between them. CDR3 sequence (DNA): TGTGCCAGCAGCCAAGTCCCCGGGGCTGGAAACACCATATATTTT. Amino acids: CASSQVPGAGNTIYF.

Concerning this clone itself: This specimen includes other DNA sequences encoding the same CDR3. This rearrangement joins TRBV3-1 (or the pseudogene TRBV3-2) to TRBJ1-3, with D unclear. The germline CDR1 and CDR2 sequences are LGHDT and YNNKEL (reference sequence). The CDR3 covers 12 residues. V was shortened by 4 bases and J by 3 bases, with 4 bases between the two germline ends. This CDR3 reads CASSRVGNTIYF. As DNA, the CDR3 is TGTGCCAGCAGCCGCGTTGGAAACACCATATATTTT.

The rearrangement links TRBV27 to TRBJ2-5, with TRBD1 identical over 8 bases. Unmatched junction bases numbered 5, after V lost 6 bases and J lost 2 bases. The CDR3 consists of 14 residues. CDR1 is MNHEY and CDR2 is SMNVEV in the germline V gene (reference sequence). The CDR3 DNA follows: TGTGCCAGCAGCCGACAGGGGAGGCAAGAGACCCAGTACTTC. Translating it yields CASSRQGRQETQYF.

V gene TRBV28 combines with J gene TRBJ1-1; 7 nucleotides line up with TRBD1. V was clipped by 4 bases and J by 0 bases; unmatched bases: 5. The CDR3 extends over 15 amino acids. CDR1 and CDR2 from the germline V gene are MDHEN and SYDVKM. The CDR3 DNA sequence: TGTGCCAGCAGTTGGGGGACAGAGCTGAACACTGAAGCTTTCTTT. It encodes CASSWGTELNTEAFF.

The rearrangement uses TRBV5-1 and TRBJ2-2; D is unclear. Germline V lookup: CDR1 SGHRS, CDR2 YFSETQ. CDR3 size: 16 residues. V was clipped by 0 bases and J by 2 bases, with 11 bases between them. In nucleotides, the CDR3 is TGCGCCAGCAGCTTGGGCGCCGGAAAAAACACCGGGGAGCTGTTTTTT. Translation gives CASSLGAGKNTGELFF.

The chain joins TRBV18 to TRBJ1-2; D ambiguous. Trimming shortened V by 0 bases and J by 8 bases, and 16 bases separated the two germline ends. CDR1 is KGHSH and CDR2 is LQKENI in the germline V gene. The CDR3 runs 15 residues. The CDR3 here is CASSPPRGPGRGYTF. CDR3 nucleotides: TGTGCCAGCTCACCACCGAGAGGGCCGGGGAGAGGCTACACCTTC.

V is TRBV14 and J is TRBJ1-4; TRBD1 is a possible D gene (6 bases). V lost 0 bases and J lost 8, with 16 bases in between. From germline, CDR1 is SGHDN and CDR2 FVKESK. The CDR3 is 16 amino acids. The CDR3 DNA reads TGTGCCAGCAGCCAAGATCTGAGGGGGAGAGGAGAAAAACTGTTTTTT. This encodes CASSQDLRGRGEKLFF.

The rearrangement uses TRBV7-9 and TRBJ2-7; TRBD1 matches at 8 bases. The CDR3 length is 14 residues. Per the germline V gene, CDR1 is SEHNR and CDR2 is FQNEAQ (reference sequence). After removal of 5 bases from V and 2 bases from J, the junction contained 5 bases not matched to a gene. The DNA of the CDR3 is TGTGCCAGCAGCACGGACAGGGAGACCTACGAGCAGTACTTC. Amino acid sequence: CASSTDRETYEQYF.

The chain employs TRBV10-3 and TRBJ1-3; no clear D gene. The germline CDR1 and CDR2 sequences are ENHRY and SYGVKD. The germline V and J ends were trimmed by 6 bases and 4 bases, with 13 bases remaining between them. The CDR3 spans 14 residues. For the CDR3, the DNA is TGTGCCATCAGGGAGGCGGAAGGCGGAAACACCATATATTTT. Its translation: CAIREAEGGNTIYF.

The CDR3 DNA sequence: TGTGCCAGCAGCTTTCAACCGCCGGGAGTCTCCTACAATGAGCAGTTCTTC. Amino acids: CASSFQPPGVSYNEQFF. The chain carries TRBV14 and TRBJ2-1, with a weak D call TRBD2 (6 bases). Germline V gives CDR1 SGHDN, CDR2 FVKESK. Deletions cut 5 bases from V and 0 bases from J, with 17 bases between. CDR3 size: 17 residues.

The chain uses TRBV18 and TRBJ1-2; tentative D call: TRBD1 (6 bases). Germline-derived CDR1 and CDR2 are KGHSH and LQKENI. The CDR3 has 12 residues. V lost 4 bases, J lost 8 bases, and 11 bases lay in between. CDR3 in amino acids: CASSRSGGGYTF. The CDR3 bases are TGTGCCAGCTCACGGTCTGGGGGCGGCTACACCTTC.

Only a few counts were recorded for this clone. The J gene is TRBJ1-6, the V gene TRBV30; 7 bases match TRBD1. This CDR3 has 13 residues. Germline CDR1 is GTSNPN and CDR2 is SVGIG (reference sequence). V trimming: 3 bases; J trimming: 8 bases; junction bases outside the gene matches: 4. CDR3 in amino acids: CAWSGQAHSPLHF. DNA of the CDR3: TGTGCCTGGAGCGGACAGGCCCATTCACCCCTCCACTTT.

CDR3 residues: CASSLSTGDFQPQHF. Written as DNA, the CDR3 is TGCGCCAGCAGCTTGTCGACAGGGGATTTTCAGCCCCAGCATTTT. V is TRBV5-1 and J is TRBJ1-5; 8 bases line up with TRBD1. Trimming removed 1 base from V and 6 bases from J; junction bases left unmatched: 6. The length of the CDR3 is 15 residues. Germline V gives CDR1 SGHRS, CDR2 YFSETQ. The full variable domain, rest sourced from reference TRBV5-1 and TRBJ1-5, is KAGVTQTPRYLIKTRGQQVTLSCSPISGHRSVSWYQQTPGQGLQFLFEYFSETQRNKGNFPGRFSGRQFSNSRSEMNVSTLELGDSALYLCASSLSTGDFQPQHFGDGTRLSIL.

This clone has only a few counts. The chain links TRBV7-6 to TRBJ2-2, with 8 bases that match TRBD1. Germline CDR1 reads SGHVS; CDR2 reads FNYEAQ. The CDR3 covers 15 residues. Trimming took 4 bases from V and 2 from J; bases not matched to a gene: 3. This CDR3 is CASSWGQANTGELFF. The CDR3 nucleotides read TGTGCCAGCAGCTGGGGACAGGCCAACACCGGGGAGCTGTTTTTT.